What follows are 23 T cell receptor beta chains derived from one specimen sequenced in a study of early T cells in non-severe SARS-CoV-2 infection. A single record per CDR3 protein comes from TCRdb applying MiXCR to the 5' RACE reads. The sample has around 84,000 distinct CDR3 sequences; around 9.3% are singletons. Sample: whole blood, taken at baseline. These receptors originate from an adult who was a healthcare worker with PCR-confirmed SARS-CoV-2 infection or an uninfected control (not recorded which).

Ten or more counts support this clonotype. For the CDR3, the DNA is TGCAGTGCTACTCTAGAGCGGGCAGATACGCAGTATTTT. It specifies CSATLERADTQYF. The J gene is TRBJ2-3, the V gene TRBV20-1, with D possibly being TRBD2 (6 bases). Germline V gene lookup returns CDR1 DFQATT and CDR2 SNEGSKA (reference sequence). Between the trimmed V and J ends, which lost 4 bases and 4 bases, there was a span of 12 bases. This CDR3 comprises 13 residues.

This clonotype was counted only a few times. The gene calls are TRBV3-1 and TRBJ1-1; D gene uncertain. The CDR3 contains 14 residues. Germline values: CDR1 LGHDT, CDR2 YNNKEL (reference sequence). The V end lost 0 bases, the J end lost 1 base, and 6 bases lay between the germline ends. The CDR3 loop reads CASSQEVANTEAFF. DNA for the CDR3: TGTGCCAGCAGCCAAGAGGTCGCGAACACTGAAGCTTTCTTT.

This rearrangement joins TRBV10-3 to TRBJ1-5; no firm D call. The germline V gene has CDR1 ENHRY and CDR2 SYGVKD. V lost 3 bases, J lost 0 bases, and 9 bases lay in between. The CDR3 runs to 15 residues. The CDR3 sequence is CAISDWSTSNQPQHF. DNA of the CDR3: TGTGCCATCAGTGATTGGTCTACTAGCAATCAGCCCCAGCATTTT.

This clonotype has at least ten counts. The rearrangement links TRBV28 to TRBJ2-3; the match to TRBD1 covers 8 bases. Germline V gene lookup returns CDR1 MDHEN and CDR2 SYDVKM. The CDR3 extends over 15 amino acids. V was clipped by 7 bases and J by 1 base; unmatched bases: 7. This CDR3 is CASTFEGQGTDTQYF. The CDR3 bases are TGTGCCAGCACCTTTGAGGGACAGGGCACAGATACGCAGTATTTT.

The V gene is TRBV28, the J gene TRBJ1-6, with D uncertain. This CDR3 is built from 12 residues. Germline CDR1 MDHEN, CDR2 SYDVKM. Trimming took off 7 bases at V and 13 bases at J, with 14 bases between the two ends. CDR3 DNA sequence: TGTGCCAGCAATATAGGTGGAATCCCCCTCCACTTT. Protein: CASNIGGIPLHF.

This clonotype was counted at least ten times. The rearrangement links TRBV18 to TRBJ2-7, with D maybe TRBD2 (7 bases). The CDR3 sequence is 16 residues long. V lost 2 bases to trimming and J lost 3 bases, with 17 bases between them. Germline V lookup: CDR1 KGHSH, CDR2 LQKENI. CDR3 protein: CASSPMNEGGFYEQYF. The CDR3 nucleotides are TGTGCCAGCTCACCAATGAATGAGGGGGGGTTCTACGAGCAGTACTTC.

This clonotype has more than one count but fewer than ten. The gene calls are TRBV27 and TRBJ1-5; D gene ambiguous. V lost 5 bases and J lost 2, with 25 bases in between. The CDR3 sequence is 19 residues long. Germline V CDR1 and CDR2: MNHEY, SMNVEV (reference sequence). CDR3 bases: TGTGCCAGCAGTCTCTACAGCGGGGTCGTTCTGGGAGGCAATCAGCCCCAGCATTTT. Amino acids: CASSLYSGVVLGGNQPQHF.

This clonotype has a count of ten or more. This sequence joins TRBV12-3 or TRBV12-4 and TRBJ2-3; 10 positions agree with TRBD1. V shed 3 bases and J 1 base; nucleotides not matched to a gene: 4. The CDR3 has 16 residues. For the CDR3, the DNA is TGTGCCAGCAGTTTTTGGACAGGGGGACGCACAGATACGCAGTATTTT. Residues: CASSFWTGGRTDTQYF.

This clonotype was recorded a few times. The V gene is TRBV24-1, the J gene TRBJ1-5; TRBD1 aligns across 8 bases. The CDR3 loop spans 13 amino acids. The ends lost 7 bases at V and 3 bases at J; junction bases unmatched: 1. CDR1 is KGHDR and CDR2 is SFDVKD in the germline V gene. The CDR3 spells CATRDRDNQPQHF. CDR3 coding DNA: TGTGCCACCAGGGACAGGGACAATCAGCCCCAGCATTTT.

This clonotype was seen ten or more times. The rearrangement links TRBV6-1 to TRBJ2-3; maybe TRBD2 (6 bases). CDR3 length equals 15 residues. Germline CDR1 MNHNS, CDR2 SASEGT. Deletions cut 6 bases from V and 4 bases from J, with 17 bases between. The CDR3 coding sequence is TGTGCCAGCAGGCTTACGGGAGTGTCGGCAGATACGCAGTATTTT. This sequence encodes CASRLTGVSADTQYF.

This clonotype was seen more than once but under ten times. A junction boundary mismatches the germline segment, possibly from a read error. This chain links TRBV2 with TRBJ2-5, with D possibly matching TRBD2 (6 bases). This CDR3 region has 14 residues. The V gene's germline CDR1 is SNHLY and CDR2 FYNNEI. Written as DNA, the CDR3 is TGTGCCAGCAGGGAAGAGGCGGGGAGAGAGACCCAGTACTTC. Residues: CASREEAGRETQYF. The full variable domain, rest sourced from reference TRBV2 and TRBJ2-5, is EPEVTQTPSHQVTQMGQEVILRCVPISNHLYFYWYRQILGQKVEFLVSFYNNEISEKSEIFDDQFSVERPDGSNFTLKIRSTKLEDSAMYFCASREEAGRETQYFGPGTRLLVL.

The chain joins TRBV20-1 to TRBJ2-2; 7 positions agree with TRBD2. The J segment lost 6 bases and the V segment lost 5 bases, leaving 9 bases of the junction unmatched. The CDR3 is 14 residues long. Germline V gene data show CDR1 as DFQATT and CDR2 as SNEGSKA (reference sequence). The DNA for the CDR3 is TGCAGTGCTCCGCGAGGGCTAGCGGCCGGGGAGCTGTTTTTT. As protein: CSAPRGLAAGELFF.

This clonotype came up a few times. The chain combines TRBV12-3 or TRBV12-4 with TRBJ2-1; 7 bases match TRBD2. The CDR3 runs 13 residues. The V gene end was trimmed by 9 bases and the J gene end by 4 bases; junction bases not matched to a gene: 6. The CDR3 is CASLGGGYNEQFF. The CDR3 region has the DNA TGTGCCAGTCTGGGCGGGGGTTACAATGAGCAGTTCTTC.

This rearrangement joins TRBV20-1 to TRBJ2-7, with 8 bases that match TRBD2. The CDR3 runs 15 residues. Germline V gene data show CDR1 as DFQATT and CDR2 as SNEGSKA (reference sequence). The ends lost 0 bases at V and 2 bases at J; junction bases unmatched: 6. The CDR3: CSARDSGRRTYEQYF. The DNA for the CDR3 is TGCAGTGCTAGAGACAGCGGGAGAAGAACCTACGAGCAGTACTTC.

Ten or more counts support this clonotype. The CDR3 DNA reads TGCAGCGTTGGAAGAACTGGGGCCAACGTCCTGACTTTC. It encodes CSVGRTGANVLTF. The V and J genes are TRBV29-1 and TRBJ2-6; D is ambiguous. This CDR3 comprises 13 residues. Looked up from germline, CDR1 is SQVTM and CDR2 is ANQGSEA. The germline V and J ends were trimmed by 4 bases and 2 bases, with 6 bases remaining between them.

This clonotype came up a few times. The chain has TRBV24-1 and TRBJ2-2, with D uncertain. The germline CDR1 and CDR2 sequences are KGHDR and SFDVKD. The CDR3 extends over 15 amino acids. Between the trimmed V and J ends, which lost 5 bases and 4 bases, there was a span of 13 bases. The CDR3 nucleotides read TGTGCCACCAGTGTCTCTAAAACCCCCACCGGGGAGCTGTTTTTT. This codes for CATSVSKTPTGELFF.

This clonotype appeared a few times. Written as DNA, the CDR3 is TGTGCCAGCAGTCGAGCCTCGGTAAACGAGCAGTACTTC. Protein sequence: CASSRASVNEQYF. V and J are TRBV12-3 or TRBV12-4 and TRBJ2-7; D call uncertain. Trimming took 5 bases from V and 5 from J, leaving 13 bases between them. The CDR3 is 13 amino acids.

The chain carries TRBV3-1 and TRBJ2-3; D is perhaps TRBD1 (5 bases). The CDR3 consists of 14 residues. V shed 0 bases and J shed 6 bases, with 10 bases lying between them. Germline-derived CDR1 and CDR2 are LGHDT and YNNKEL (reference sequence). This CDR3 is CASSQEGRADTQYF. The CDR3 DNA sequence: TGTGCCAGCAGCCAAGAGGGCAGGGCCGATACGCAGTATTTT.

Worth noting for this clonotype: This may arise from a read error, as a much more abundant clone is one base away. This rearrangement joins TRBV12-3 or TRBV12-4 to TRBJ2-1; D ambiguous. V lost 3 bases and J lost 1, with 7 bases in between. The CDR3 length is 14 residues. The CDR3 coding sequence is TGTGCCAGCAGTTTCATTCAGTCCTACAATGAGCAGTTCTTC. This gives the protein CASSFIQSYNEQFF.

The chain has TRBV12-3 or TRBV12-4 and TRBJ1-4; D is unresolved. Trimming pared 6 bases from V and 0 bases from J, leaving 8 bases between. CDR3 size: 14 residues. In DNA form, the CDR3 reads TGTGCCAGCAGGTTCGGAGCAACTAATGAAAAACTGTTTTTT. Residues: CASRFGATNEKLFF.

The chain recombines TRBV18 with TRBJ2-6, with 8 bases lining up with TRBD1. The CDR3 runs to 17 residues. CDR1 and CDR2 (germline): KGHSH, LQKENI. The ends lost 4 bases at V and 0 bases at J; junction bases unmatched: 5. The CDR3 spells CASSLTGTGSGANVLTF. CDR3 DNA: TGTGCCAGCTCACTGACCGGGACAGGCTCTGGGGCCAACGTCCTGACTTTC.

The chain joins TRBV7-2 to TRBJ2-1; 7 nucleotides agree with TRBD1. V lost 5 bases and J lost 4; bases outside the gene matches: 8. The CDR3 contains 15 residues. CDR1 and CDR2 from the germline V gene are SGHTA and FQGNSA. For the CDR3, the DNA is TGTGCCAGCAGCAAGCCCCCGGGACAGTACAATGAGCAGTTCTTC. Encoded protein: CASSKPPGQYNEQFF.

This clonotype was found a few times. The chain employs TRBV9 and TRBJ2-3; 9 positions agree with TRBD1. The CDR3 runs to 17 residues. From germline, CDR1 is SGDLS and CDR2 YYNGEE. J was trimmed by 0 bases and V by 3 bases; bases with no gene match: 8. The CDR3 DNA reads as TGTGCCAGCAGCGCAGGACAGGGGAGGGGCAGCACAGATACGCAGTATTTT. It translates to CASSAGQGRGSTDTQYF.